A single sample is the source of the 14 T cell receptor beta chains below, sequenced in a study of blood T cell repertoires in COVID-19. TCRdb keeps only in-frame clones here, not all; method: immunoSEQ multiplex PCR. Among under 450,000 clones listed, roughly 80% were seen once. The sequencing sample was made of peripheral blood. The receptors were gathered from a human donor with acute or convalescent COVID-19. The donor label of this sample is uncertain.

V is TRBV20-1 and J is TRBJ2-5; TRBD2 is a possible D gene (6 bases). CDR3 length equals 15 residues. V lost 3 bases to trimming and J lost 7 bases, with 21 bases between them. Germline assignment: CDR1 DFQATT and CDR2 SNEGSKA (reference sequence). The CDR3 loop is CSASKMGGVAGTQYF. The CDR3 nucleotides are TGCAGTGCTAGTAAGATGGGAGGCGTCGCGGGGACCCAGTACTTC.

V and J are TRBV15 and TRBJ2-1, with 8 bases that match TRBD1. Germline CDR1 is LNHNV and CDR2 is YYDKDF (reference sequence). The CDR3 totals 17 residues. After removal of 5 bases from V and 5 bases from J, the junction contained 14 bases not matched to a gene. Here the CDR3 DNA reads TGTGCCACCAGCGGGAGCTTGACAGGGGTTCGTCACAATGAGCAGTTCTTC. It is translated as CATSGSLTGVRHNEQFF.

This chain joins TRBV5-1 and TRBJ2-3; D uncertain. The CDR3 totals 12 residues. Trimming removed 3 bases from V and 2 bases from J, with 4 bases in between. From germline, CDR1 is SGHRS and CDR2 YFSETQ. CDR3 bases: TGCGCCAGCAGCTACAACACAGATACGCAGTATTTT. Translated, it gives CASSYNTDTQYF. Using reference TRBV5-1 and TRBJ2-3 for the parts outside the CDR3, the full variable domain is KAGVTQTPRYLIKTRGQQVTLSCSPISGHRSVSWYQQTPGQGLQFLFEYFSETQRNKGNFPGRFSGRQFSNSRSEMNVSTLELGDSALYLCASSYNTDTQYFGPGTRLTVL.

The rearrangement links TRBV5-8 to TRBJ2-1, with D possibly matching TRBD1 (5 bases). Germline CDR1 reads SGHTS; CDR2 reads YDEGEE. Trimming took off 4 bases at V and 0 bases at J, with 14 bases between the two ends. The CDR3 spans 16 residues. CDR3 DNA: TGTGCCAGCAGCCACTTAACAGGTAGCTCCTACAATGAGCAGTTCTTC. This translates into CASSHLTGSSYNEQFF.

The CDR3 DNA sequence: TGTGCCATCAGTGATTCAGGGATGAACACTGAAGCTTTCTTT. It translates to CAISDSGMNTEAFF. The chain joins TRBV10-3 to TRBJ1-1, with D perhaps matching TRBD1 (5 bases). V lost 3 bases and J 0 bases, leaving 8 bases between the germline ends. Per germline, CDR1 ENHRY and CDR2 SYGVKD. This CDR3 comprises 14 residues.

V gene TRBV5-1 combines with J gene TRBJ2-1; perhaps TRBD1 as D (5 bases). In germline, CDR1 is SGHRS, CDR2 YFSETQ. There are 16 residues in the CDR3. V gave up 2 bases and J gave up 5 bases, with 17 bases separating them. Written as DNA, the CDR3 is TGCGCCAGCAGCTTTCGAGGCTCAGGGTCCGACAATGAGCAGTTCTTC. Its translation is CASSFRGSGSDNEQFF.

The J gene is TRBJ1-2, the V gene TRBV2; TRBD1 agrees at 12 bases. With V trimmed by 3 bases and J by 5 bases, 7 bases remained unmatched. Germline-derived CDR1 and CDR2 are SNHLY and FYNNEI. The CDR3 is made up of 16 amino acids. The CDR3 bases are TGTGCCAGCAGTGACGGGACAGGGGGCGTTATATATGGCTACACCTTC. Translation: CASSDGTGGVIYGYTF.

The J gene is TRBJ2-1, the V gene TRBV7-9, with D possibly TRBD2 on 5 matching bases. Trimming pared 2 bases from V and 9 bases from J, leaving 17 bases between. Germline CDR1 reads SEHNR; CDR2 reads FQNEAQ (reference sequence). The CDR3 runs 15 residues. DNA for the CDR3: TGTGCCAGCAGCTTATGGGAGAACCATGCCGGTGAGCAGTTCTTC. This translates into CASSLWENHAGEQFF.

This rearrangement joins TRBV7-9 to TRBJ2-1; D perhaps matches TRBD2 (6 bases). Germline CDR1 and CDR2: SEHNR and FQNEAQ (reference sequence). There are 14 residues in the CDR3. Trimming shortened V by 5 bases and J by 9 bases, and 17 bases separated the two germline ends. The CDR3 region is CASSRDLGQSEQFF. The CDR3 DNA reads as TGTGCCAGCAGCCGGGACTTGGGCCAAAGTGAGCAGTTCTTC. Full variable domain (outside the CDR3, taken from reference TRBV7-9 and TRBJ2-1): DTGVSQNPRHKITKRGQNVTFRCDPISEHNRLYWYRQTLGQGPEFLTYFQNEAQLEKSRLLSDRFSAERPKGSFSTLEIQRTEQGDSAMYLCASSRDLGQSEQFFGPGTRLTVL.

The chain joins TRBV7-9 to TRBJ2-1; 8 bases line up with TRBD2. Trimming cost V 3 bases and J 5 bases; bases outside gene matches: 6. This CDR3 has 15 residues. In germline, CDR1 is SEHNR, CDR2 FQNEAQ (reference sequence). CDR3 in DNA: TGTGCCAGCAGCTTTTCTGGCGGGGGGCACAATGAGCAGTTCTTC. Its protein product is CASSFSGGGHNEQFF.

As regards this clone: Within the sample, other DNA sequences also encode this same CDR3. This chain uses TRBV6-5 with TRBJ1-4, with D perhaps matching TRBD1 (6 bases). This CDR3 contains 15 residues. Per germline, CDR1 MNHEY and CDR2 SVGAGI. The V gene lost 0 bases and the J gene lost 6 bases, with 11 bases spanning the gap. The CDR3: CASSYSGARYEKLFF. The CDR3 DNA is TGTGCCAGCAGTTACTCGGGGGCCAGATATGAAAAACTGTTTTTT.

The chain joins TRBV9 to TRBJ2-3; 10 bases agree with TRBD2. This CDR3 contains 15 residues. The ends lost 2 bases at V and 8 bases at J; junction bases unmatched: 8. The germline V gene encodes CDR1 SGDLS and CDR2 YYNGEE. CDR3 coding DNA: TGTGCCAGCAGCGTCAGCGGGGGGGCCGGAGCTACGCAGTATTTT. Translation: CASSVSGGAGATQYF.

The chain combines TRBV27 with TRBJ2-7; 12 nucleotides line up with TRBD2. Germline V gene lookup returns CDR1 MNHEY and CDR2 SMNVEV (reference sequence). This CDR3 is 14 amino acids long. V dropped 6 bases and J dropped 3; count of bases not matched to a gene: 3. Here the CDR3 DNA reads TGTGCCAGCAGGCTACTAGCGGGAGGCTACGAGCAGTACTTC. Its protein is CASRLLAGGYEQYF.

This chain joins TRBV12-5 and TRBJ2-7; TRBD2 might be the D (5 bases). Per germline, CDR1 LGHNT and CDR2 FRNRAP. Trimming removed 5 bases at V and 0 bases at J, with 11 bases between. The CDR3 is 14 amino acids. The CDR3 sequence: CASGLGSSSYEQYF. CDR3 DNA: TGTGCTAGTGGTCTAGGGAGTAGCTCCTACGAGCAGTACTTC.